One and the same sample provided the 11 T cell receptor beta chains below, sequenced in a study of T cell changes during pregnancy in multiple sclerosis. Repertoires were generated with immunoSEQ multiplex PCR, while TCRdb's copy carries only in-frame clones and drops some. Among around 50,000 clones listed, almost 95% were seen once. The sample here was CD8+ T cells from peripheral blood mononuclear cells, taken in the first trimester of pregnancy. The receptors were gathered from a female donor with multiple sclerosis, enrolled in a pregnancy study.

The CDR3 is CASEGVGVDTQYF. CDR3 sequence (DNA): TGTGCCAGCGAGGGGGTTGGAGTAGATACGCAGTATTTT. The chain links TRBV2 to TRBJ2-3, with a possible D match to TRBD1 (6 bases). V lost 8 bases and J 5 bases, leaving 14 bases between the germline ends. This CDR3 spans 13 amino acids. Germline CDR1 is SNHLY and CDR2 is FYNNEI.

In its sample, this clone was seen once. The CDR3 DNA sequence: TGTGCCAGCAGCCAAGATGTTCCCCGTTTCTACTATGGCTACACCTTC. It codes for CASSQDVPRFYYGYTF. The chain combines TRBV14 with TRBJ1-2; D uncertain. There are 16 residues in the CDR3. Trimming left V 0 bases short and J 3 bases short, with 14 bases between. The germline V gene encodes CDR1 SGHDN and CDR2 FVKESK. The full variable domain, with the rest looked up from reference TRBV14 and TRBJ1-2, is EAGVTQFPSHSVIEKGQTVTLRCDPISGHDNLYWYRRVMGKEIKFLLHFVKESKQDESGMPNNRFLAERTGGTYSTLKVQPAELEDSGVYFCASSQDVPRFYYGYTFGSGTRLTVV.

This clone appeared a single time. The V call is TRBV7-9, the J call TRBJ2-3; D ambiguous. V lost 0 bases, J lost 0 bases, and 13 bases lay in between. The CDR3 is 17 amino acids. Germline V gene sequence: CDR1 SEHNR, CDR2 FQNEAQ (reference sequence). The CDR3 sequence is CASSLAPTLPSTDTQYF. The CDR3 nucleotides are TGTGCCAGCAGCTTAGCCCCTACGCTTCCTAGCACAGATACGCAGTATTTT.

This chain links TRBV14 with TRBJ2-3; D gene uncertain. Germline-derived CDR1 and CDR2 are SGHDN and FVKESK. Deletions cut 4 bases from V and 2 bases from J, with 7 bases between. The CDR3 consists of 13 residues. The CDR3 loop reads CASSLRATDTQYF. The CDR3, as DNA: TGTGCCAGCAGCCTGCGAGCCACAGATACGCAGTATTTT.

The chain uses TRBV6-6 and TRBJ1-2; no clear D gene. The CDR3 loop spans 12 amino acids. The V end lost 0 bases, the J end lost 8 bases, and 7 bases lay between the germline ends. The germline V gene encodes CDR1 MNHNY and CDR2 SVGAGI (reference sequence). This chain's CDR3 is CASSYSTGGYTF. The CDR3 nucleotides are TGTGCCAGCAGTTACTCGACTGGGGGCTACACCTTC.

V gene TRBV7-6 combines with J gene TRBJ2-2; D remains ambiguous. The CDR3 consists of 13 residues. Trimming stripped 2 bases from V and 5 bases from J, with 6 bases between. Germline V gene data show CDR1 as SGHVS and CDR2 as FNYEAQ. The CDR3, as DNA: TGTGCCAGCAGCTTACGAGATACCGGGGAGCTGTTTTTT. Its protein product is CASSLRDTGELFF.

This sequence joins TRBV7-9 and TRBJ2-7, with TRBD1 matching 9 bases. V was clipped by 5 bases and J by 2 bases; unmatched bases: 7. CDR3 size: 15 residues. Germline V CDR1 and CDR2: SEHNR, FQNEAQ (reference sequence). CDR3 nucleotide sequence: TGTGCCAGCAGCCCGACCGGGACAGGGACCTACGAGCAGTACTTC. Its translation is CASSPTGTGTYEQYF.

The chain is built from TRBV2 and TRBJ2-7, with a possible D match to TRBD1 (6 bases). Trimming removed 2 bases at V and 2 bases at J, with 13 bases between. This CDR3 comprises 15 residues. Germline V gives CDR1 SNHLY, CDR2 FYNNEI. The CDR3 nucleotides read TGTGCCAGCAGTGAATTGACAGGTATGGCCTACGAGCAGTACTTC. Encoded protein: CASSELTGMAYEQYF.

The chain employs TRBV2 and TRBJ1-1, with D possibly TRBD1 on 5 matching bases. The CDR3 loop spans 13 amino acids. Germline lookup yields CDR1 SNHLY and CDR2 FYNNEI. V lost 5 bases to trimming and J lost 0 bases, with 7 bases between them. The chain's CDR3 is CASSIGVNTEAFF. CDR3 in DNA: TGTGCCAGCAGTATAGGGGTGAACACTGAAGCTTTCTTT.

The count of this clone is one. Other DNA variants within this sample encode the same CDR3. The chain is built from TRBV27 and TRBJ2-7, with 9 bases fitting TRBD1. The CDR3 runs 14 residues. Germline V gene lookup returns CDR1 MNHEY and CDR2 SMNVEV (reference sequence). The trim removed 3 bases at V and 2 bases at J, leaving 2 bases unmatched. For the CDR3, the DNA is TGTGCCAGCAGTTTGGGACAGGGTCCCTACGAGCAGTACTTC. The encoded protein is CASSLGQGPYEQYF.

J is TRBJ1-1 and V is TRBV28, with D unclear. The CDR3 loop spans 13 amino acids. From germline, CDR1 is MDHEN and CDR2 SYDVKM. V lost 7 bases, J lost 1 base, and 10 bases lay in between. In nucleotides, the CDR3 is TGTGCCAGCAAAGTCAACAGGAACACTGAAGCTTTCTTT. Its translation: CASKVNRNTEAFF.